This is a list of T cell receptor beta chains from one sample in a study of blood T cell repertoires in COVID-19. Clones were read by immunoSEQ multiplex PCR, and TCRdb kept only the in-frame ones, dropping some. Here the sample spans 120,000 or so clones, 88% being singletons. The sample comprised peripheral blood. Receptors were obtained from a human donor in a cohort sampled during active COVID-19. CDR3s include the opening cysteine and the closing phenylalanine or tryptophan. Fields, in order: CDR3 protein, CDR3 DNA, D gene, V gene, J gene, clone size, CDR3 length. The D gene is left open where the match is weak. Not all rows give a size; the values are once, few, many and, for expanded clones, a class.

CATSEIAPSTGHPDTQYF	TGTGCCACCAGTGAAATTGCTCCCTCGACAGGGCATCCAGATACGCAGTATTTT	TRBD1	TRBV24-1	TRBJ2-3	NA	18
CASSQDTGLAGVGEQFF	TGCGCCAGCAGCCAAGATACCGGACTAGCGGGAGTCGGGGAGCAGTTCTTC	TRBD2	TRBV4-1	TRBJ2-1	NA	17
CAALGVNYGYTF	TGTGCGGCTCTAGGGGTTAACTATGGCTACACCTTC	NA	TRBV19	TRBJ1-2	once	12
CASTRSYGEQYF	TGTGCCAGCACACGAAGCTACGGCGAGCAGTACTTC	NA	TRBV28	TRBJ2-7	NA	12
CASSTAGEQFF	TGTGCCAGCAGCACCGCGGGTGAGCAGTTCTTC	NA	TRBV3-1/TRBV3-2	TRBJ2-1	NA	11
CASSQVGLAGGPWAQYF	TGTGCCAGCAGCCAAGTCGGACTAGCGGGGGGCCCTTGGGCCCAGTACTTC	TRBD2	TRBV3-1/TRBV3-2	TRBJ2-5	NA	17
CARTGGHTGELFF	TGTGCCCGGACAGGGGGCCACACCGGGGAGCTGTTTTTT	TRBD1	TRBV19	TRBJ2-2	NA	13
CASSSGTYLPEQYF	TGTGCCAGCAGCTCAGGAACCTACCTACCCGAGCAGTACTTC	NA	TRBV11-2	TRBJ2-7	NA	14
CASRRRWPSIGCVETQYF	TGTGCCAGCAGACGGAGATGGCCTAGTATCGGTTGCGTGGAGACCCAGTACTTC	NA	TRBV9	TRBJ2-5	NA	18
CASSRAGEETQYF	TGTGCCAGCTCACGGGCAGGGGAAGAGACCCAGTACTTC	NA	TRBV18	TRBJ2-5	NA	13
CASSPRLAGAFTDTQYF	TGTGCCAGCAGCCCCAGACTAGCGGGGGCGTTCACAGATACGCAGTATTTT	TRBD2	TRBV3-1/TRBV3-2	TRBJ2-3	NA	17
CASSLASGTDTQYF	TGTGCCAGCAGCTTGGCTAGCGGCACAGATACGCAGTATTTT	NA	TRBV5-6	TRBJ2-3	once	14
CASSLKELGVLGTNEKLFF	TGTGCCAGCAGCCTAAAAGAGCTAGGGGTGCTTGGCACTAATGAAAAACTGTTTTTT	NA	TRBV3-1/TRBV3-2	TRBJ1-4	NA	19
CACSGGGRTDTQYF	TGCGCCTGCTCTGGCGGGGGACGCACAGATACGCAGTATTTT	TRBD2	TRBV5-1	TRBJ2-3	NA	14